This T cell receptor (beta chain) derives from a study of blood T cells in healthy people across ages (dated by TCRdb to between 2015 and 2016). The study in broad terms: In model experiments, roughly one uniquely barcoded TCR beta cDNA molecule per two T cells was captured by template switching. The study analyzed two additional independent replicas of 1 million unique cDNA reads from the same blood draw for two donors, one aged 18 to 30 and one aged 80 or older. To avoid experimental bias, donors of different ages were spread randomly across the sequencing lanes. Donors were grouped into four age groups: young (average 16 years), middle-aged (39), aged (around 60) and long-lived (around 80). The study measured age-related changes in TCR beta repertoire diversity using deep sequencing normalized with unique cDNA molecular identifiers. On the study overall, not on this receptor specifically: The CMV infection status of donors was not known, potentially confounding age-related changes in expanded clonotypes. As age increased, observed TCR beta diversity per million T cells dropped in a roughly linear way, and a significant reduction was already evident by age around 41. Observed TCR beta diversity correlated strongly with the percentage of naive T cells measured by flow cytometry. Total diversity estimates from one million sequenced T cells were considered lower bounds and underestimates. The long-lived group showed more naive CD4+ T cells, fewer expanded clones and increased TCR diversity than the aged group, suggesting age selection. Bulk unsorted PBMC profiling prevented conclusive comparison of naive and antigen-experienced compartments.

The library was generated by 5' RACE. A second PCR of roughly 7 to 12 cycles was run with a J-beta primer mix and a sample-barcoded 5' primer. A template-switch 5' adaptor carrying 12 random nucleotides introduced a unique molecular identifier onto each TCR beta cDNA molecule. Each sample yielded at least 2.5 million CDR3-containing paired-end reads. All of the RNA was converted into first-strand cDNA using the Mint cDNA synthesis kit, with a TRBC-specific oligonucleotide serving as the primer. All cDNA was treated with uracil-DNA glycosylase and then went through a first 18-cycle PCR with the universal primers M1SS and BC2_uni_R. On the authors' methods: For normalization, 1 million high-quality reads, each with a distinct molecular identifier, were randomly selected from each sample. Reads sharing molecular identifiers were discarded rather than binned into consensus sequences. MiTCR, with a Q25 quality threshold and the strictest error-elimination algorithm, was used for CDR3 identification, clonotype clustering and error correction. A nonparametric unseen species model with Euler transformation was used to estimate lower-bound total TCR beta diversity. TCRdb handled the public reads itself, with Q25 trimming in fastp and clone calling in MiXCR, and kept productive beta chains. Here each entry gathers all rows of one CDR3 protein and keeps the most common genes and DNA. What appears here as the V and J calls and clone size reflects TCRdb's work, not the paper's. This sample lists 1.5 million to 2 million distinct CDR3 sequences; about two fifths were detected once. The ten top clones hold 20% to 25% of the sample.

Systemically healthy Caucasian individuals from Russia, some 38 in total and aged roughly 6 to 95 years, were included as donors. Each donor gave about 9.8 milliliters of peripheral blood, drawn into EDTA-treated Vacutainer tubes. Ficoll-Paque density-gradient centrifugation was used to isolate PBMCs, with at least 6 million per sample. Trizol reagent was used to extract total RNA from PBMCs, with at least 6 micrograms per sample. For every donor, flow cytometry on a PBMC aliquot measured the percentage of naive CD45RAhigh/CD27high T cells. With respect to this clonotype: Its antigen is unknown. Base qualities are missing; no much larger clone stands one base away.

From its cysteine to its phenylalanine, the CDR3 spans 16 amino acids. The read is trimmed to its CDR3 DNA, 48 bases read in frame from base 1. CDR1 is given as MNHEY and CDR2 as SMNVEV, both from the germline V gene (reference sequence). Trimming at the junction amounts to 5 bases on V and 0 bases on J, and the germline ends lie 17 bases apart. The receptor was isolated from a human donor in good health. The sequenced material came from blood. This sequence uses TRBV27 and TRBJ2-7, and the D gene may be TRBD2, 7 bases matching. The nucleotides are TGTGCCAGCAGTAACGGAGCCGGGGGGCCCTCCTACGAGCAGTACTTC. Its protein product is CASSNGAGGPSYEQYF.